What follows are 7 T cell receptor beta chains derived from one specimen sequenced in a study of tumor and adjacent non-tumor tissue in lung cancer. This sample's RNA came from whole unsorted tissue. The normal lung tissue was taken more than 3 cm from the tumor edge. A modified ARM-PCR protocol with three rounds of nested PCR amplified TCRbeta. MiXCR, applied by TCRdb to the multiplex PCR reads, yields one record per CDR3 protein. Among tens of thousands of distinct CDR3 sequences, around 62% were seen once, and the ten largest hold about 20%. The sample consisted of distant non-tumor lung tissue. These receptors were taken from a woman between 40 and 50 years old with non-small cell lung cancer.

As to this clonotype: One end of the junction varies from germline; a read error may be responsible. The chain carries TRBV11-2 and TRBJ2-7, with D perhaps matching TRBD1 or TRBD2 (5 bases each). Germline CDR1 SGHAT, CDR2 FQNNGV. This CDR3 spans 13 amino acids. CDR3 region: CASTLEGSCEQYF. The CDR3 DNA sequence: TGTGCTAGCACCCTAGAGGGGTCTTGCGAGCAGTACTTC.

Notes on this clonotype: One end of the junction does not line up with germline, which may come from a read error. This rearrangement joins TRBV5-6 to TRBJ2-1; perhaps TRBD2 as D (8 bases). This CDR3 has 17 residues. Germline V gene sequence: CDR1 SGHDT, CDR2 YYEEEE. The CDR3 DNA follows: TGTGCCAGCTTGGGGACTAGAGGGGGCCGGAACTACTATGAGCAGATCTTC. It translates to CASLGTRGGRNYYEQIF.

This chain connects TRBV21-1 to TRBJ2-7; the table's TRBD1 call for D was not verified on the DNA. TRBV21-1 is a documented pseudogene. This CDR3 spans 17 amino acids. The CDR3 DNA reads TGTGCCCGCAGCAAAGCGTGGCAGGACACCCTACTCTACGAGCAGTACTTC. Protein product: CARSKAWQDTLLYEQYF.

This clonotype was observed once. One end of the junction varies from germline; a read error may be responsible. The rearrangement links TRBV12-3 or TRBV12-4 to TRBJ1-6; no definite D call. The CDR3 has 13 residues. CDR3 residues: CANTWSYNSSLHF. For the CDR3, the DNA is TGTGCCAACACGTGGTCCTATAATTCATCCCTCCACTTT.

As regards this clonotype: At one of its ends the junction is not consistent with the germline gene, which may arise from a read error. V gene TRBV6-1 combines with J gene TRBJ1-1; D is uncertain. This CDR3 has 13 residues. Germline V gene lookup returns CDR1 MNHNS and CDR2 SASEGT. The CDR3 reads CASMRHENTETFF. The DNA for the CDR3 is TGTGCCAGCATGAGACACGAGAACACTGAAACTTTCTTT.

This clonotype has more than one count but fewer than ten. V gene TRBV11-2 combines with J gene TRBJ1-6, with 9 nucleotides matching TRBD1. The CDR3 has 15 residues. V lost 5 bases, J lost 5 bases, and 4 bases stayed unmatched. CDR1 and CDR2 (germline): SGHAT, FQNNGV. Here the CDR3 reads CASSPDRGHNSPLHF. CDR3 DNA sequence: TGTGCCAGCAGCCCGGACAGGGGCCATAATTCACCCCTCCACTTT.

As concerns this clonotype: The junction does not match germline at one end; this may be a read error. The rearrangement uses TRBV29-1 and TRBJ1-4, with D maybe TRBD1 (6 bases). CDR3 length: 14 residues. Germline V lookup: CDR1 SQVTM, CDR2 ANQGSEA. This CDR3 is CSVEETGDGEKLLF. The DNA of the CDR3 is TGCAGCGTGGAGGAGACAGGAGACGGTGAAAAACTGCTTTTT.